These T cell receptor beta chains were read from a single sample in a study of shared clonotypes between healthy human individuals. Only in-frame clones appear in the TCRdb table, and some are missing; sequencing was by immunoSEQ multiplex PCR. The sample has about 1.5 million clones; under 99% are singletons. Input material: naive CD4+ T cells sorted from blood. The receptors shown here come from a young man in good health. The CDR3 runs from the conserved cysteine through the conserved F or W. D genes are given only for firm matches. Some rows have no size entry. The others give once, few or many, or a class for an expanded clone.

cdr3_nt: TGCGCCAGCAGCCCAGACAGGGCTGACGAGCAGTACTTC
cdr3_aa: CASSPDRADEQYF
d_call: TRBD1
j_call: TRBJ2-7
v_call: TRBV10-1
cdr3_length: 13
clone_size: .

cdr3_nt: TGTGCCAGCTCACGGGGACAGGGGGACGAGCAGTTCTTC
cdr3_aa: CASSRGQGDEQFF
d_call: TRBD1
j_call: TRBJ2-1
v_call: TRBV18
cdr3_length: 13
clone_size: .

cdr3_nt: TGTGCCAGCAGTTTGACCGGGATCTATGGCTACACCTTC
cdr3_aa: CASSLTGIYGYTF
d_call: .
j_call: TRBJ1-2
v_call: TRBV28
cdr3_length: 13
clone_size: once

cdr3_nt: TGTGCCAGCTCACACCTACCCTTTTCCAGGCATCCTAGCACAGATACGCAGTATTTT
cdr3_aa: CASSHLPFSRHPSTDTQYF
d_call: .
j_call: TRBJ2-3
v_call: TRBV18
cdr3_length: 19
clone_size: .

cdr3_nt: TGTGCCAGCATCAACACGGCCGAAAAGTCCTACGAGCAGTACTTC
cdr3_aa: CASINTAEKSYEQYF
d_call: .
j_call: TRBJ2-7
v_call: TRBV5-6
cdr3_length: 15
clone_size: .

cdr3_nt: TGTGCCAGCAGACTCACTAGCGGGAGTTTCTACGAGCAGTACTTC
cdr3_aa: CASRLTSGSFYEQYF
d_call: TRBD2
j_call: TRBJ2-7
v_call: TRBV27
cdr3_length: 15
clone_size: .

cdr3_nt: TGCGCCAGCAGCTTGGAGATACACTCTGGAAACACCATATATTTT
cdr3_aa: CASSLEIHSGNTIYF
d_call: .
j_call: TRBJ1-3
v_call: TRBV5-1
cdr3_length: 15
clone_size: .

cdr3_nt: TGTGCCAGCAGTGCGTTAGTCACTTGGGAGACCCAGTACTTC
cdr3_aa: CASSALVTWETQYF
d_call: .
j_call: TRBJ2-5
v_call: TRBV2
cdr3_length: 14
clone_size: .

cdr3_nt: TGTGCCTGGAGTATGGGGACAGGGAGTATGACTAATGAAAAACTGTTTTTT
cdr3_aa: CAWSMGTGSMTNEKLFF
d_call: TRBD1
j_call: TRBJ1-4
v_call: TRBV30
cdr3_length: 17
clone_size: .

cdr3_nt: TGCGCCAGCAGCGTGACCCACAGGGTTTACGAGCAGTACTTC
cdr3_aa: CASSVTHRVYEQYF
d_call: .
j_call: TRBJ2-7
v_call: TRBV5-1
cdr3_length: 14
clone_size: .

cdr3_nt: TGCGCCAGCAGCTCCGGGGGTTCACTAGCGGGAGGTACCCAAGAGACCCAGTACTTC
cdr3_aa: CASSSGGSLAGGTQETQYF
d_call: TRBD2
j_call: TRBJ2-5
v_call: TRBV5-1
cdr3_length: 19
clone_size: .

cdr3_nt: TGCGCCAGCAGCCAAGATGGGACTAGCGGGAGGGCCAACACCGGGGAGCTGTTTTTT
cdr3_aa: CASSQDGTSGRANTGELFF
d_call: TRBD2
j_call: TRBJ2-2
v_call: TRBV4-1
cdr3_length: 19
clone_size: .

cdr3_nt: TGTGCCATCAGTGAGTTTGGAGAGACCCAGTACTTC
cdr3_aa: CAISEFGETQYF
d_call: .
j_call: TRBJ2-5
v_call: TRBV10-3
cdr3_length: 12
clone_size: .

cdr3_nt: TGCGCCAGCAGCTTGGCCGGAGGGACGGAAAAACTGTTTTTT
cdr3_aa: CASSLAGGTEKLFF
d_call: .
j_call: TRBJ1-4
v_call: TRBV5-1
cdr3_length: 14
clone_size: .

cdr3_nt: TGTGCCAGCAGCTCCATAGGTCGAGATTTGGATCAGAAATCTGGAAACACCATATATTTT
cdr3_aa: CASSSIGRDLDQKSGNTIYF
d_call: .
j_call: TRBJ1-3
v_call: TRBV5-4
cdr3_length: 20
clone_size: .

cdr3_nt: TGTGCCAGCAGCTTAGGGTCCGGGCGGGACAACTCCTACGAGCAGTACTTC
cdr3_aa: CASSLGSGRDNSYEQYF
d_call: .
j_call: TRBJ2-7
v_call: TRBV7-9
cdr3_length: 17
clone_size: few

cdr3_nt: TGTGCCAGCAGTTTATCGGCGCAGGGAAACCAGCCCCAGCATTTT
cdr3_aa: CASSLSAQGNQPQHF
d_call: .
j_call: TRBJ1-5
v_call: TRBV27
cdr3_length: 15
clone_size: once